The rows below give T cell receptor beta chains drawn from one sample of a study of cytomegalovirus exposure and HLA in healthy donors. Assay: immunoSEQ multiplex PCR; the TCRdb copy retains only in-frame clones and omits some. The sample has over 150,000 clones; around nine tenths are singletons. The source material was PBMCs. The origin of the receptors is a woman in her twenties or thirties in good health and CMV-seronegative. The CDR3 runs from the conserved cysteine through the conserved F or W. The D gene is left open where the match is weak. Rows give clone size only sometimes, using once, few, many, or a class for an expanded clone.

D gene | J gene | V gene | clone size | CDR3 protein | CDR3 DNA
- | TRBJ1-1 | TRBV6-5 | few | CASSSTARNTEAFF | TGTGCCAGCAGTTCGACAGCCAGGAACACTGAAGCTTTCTTT
TRBD1 | TRBJ1-5 | TRBV18 | - | CASSTRQGDQPQHF | TGTGCCAGCTCAACTAGACAGGGCGATCAGCCCCAGCATTTT
- | TRBJ1-1 | TRBV18 | - | CASSTRDTEAFF | TGTGCCAGCTCAACTCGGGACACTGAAGCTTTCTTT
- | TRBJ2-7 | TRBV6-5 | - | CASSYSDDGAQYF | TGTGCCAGCAGTTACTCGGATGATGGAGCGCAGTACTTC
- | TRBJ2-5 | TRBV11-2 | - | CASSLGAQETQYF | TGTGCCAGCAGCTTAGGGGCACAAGAGACCCAGTACTTC
- | TRBJ1-6 | TRBV4-3 | - | CASSPRGIQALHF | TGCGCCAGCAGCCCCCGGGGGATCCAGGCCCTCCACTTT
TRBD1 | TRBJ2-5 | TRBV6-5 | - | CASSYSTGAGEQYF | TGTGCCAGCAGTTACTCGACAGGGGCAGGGGAGCAGTACTTC
- | TRBJ1-3 | TRBV27 | - | CASRPPAGGPGNTIYF | TGTGCCAGCAGGCCGCCCGCAGGAGGGCCTGGAAACACCATATATTTT
TRBD2 | TRBJ2-5 | TRBV6-5 | - | CASSYSGLAGETQYF | TGTGCCAGCAGTTACTCAGGGCTAGCGGGGGAGACCCAGTACTTC
- | TRBJ1-1 | TRBV19 | few | CASSTDGRNTEAFF | TGTGCCAGTAGTACGGACGGGAGGAACACTGAAGCTTTCTTT
TRBD1 | TRBJ1-2 | TRBV4-1 | - | CASSQEGQGHYGYTF | TGCGCCAGCAGCCAAGAGGGACAGGGGCACTATGGCTACACCTTC
TRBD2 | TRBJ2-7 | TRBV5-1 | once | CASSARTSGGPYEQYF | TGCGCCAGCAGCGCTAGGACTAGCGGGGGCCCCTACGAGCAGTACTTC
TRBD1 | TRBJ1-1 | TRBV2 | - | CASREQTGGKAFF | TGTGCCAGCCGTGAACAAACAGGGGGGAAAGCTTTCTTT
- | TRBJ2-5 | TRBV15 | - | CATSNLREWEETQYF | TGTGCCACCAGCAATCTCCGGGAGTGGGAAGAGACCCAGTACTTC
TRBD2 | TRBJ2-2 | TRBV6-6 | - | CASSTRLAGGTGELFF | TGTGCCAGCAGCACCCGACTAGCGGGGGGCACCGGGGAGCTGTTTTTT
TRBD1 | TRBJ1-6 | TRBV7-9 | - | CASSLGDRDNSPLHF | TGTGCCAGCAGCTTAGGGGACAGGGATAATTCACCCCTCCACTTT
TRBD2 | TRBJ2-1 | TRBV19 | - | CASSNLAGGPNEQFF | TGTGCCAGTAGTAACCTAGCGGGGGGGCCGAATGAGCAGTTCTTC
TRBD1 | TRBJ1-2 | TRBV29-1 | - | CSVVTQGLGYTF | TGCAGCGTTGTTACACAGGGGCTTGGCTACACCTTC
- | TRBJ2-2 | TRBV6-5 | - | CASAPGQTNTGELFF | TGTGCCAGCGCTCCTGGACAGACGAACACCGGGGAGCTGTTTTTT
- | TRBJ1-2 | TRBV18 | - | CASSPPEERGYTF | TGTGCCAGCTCACCACCTGAGGAAAGGGGCTACACCTTC
TRBD2 | TRBJ2-1 | TRBV4-2 | - | CASSHRLASYNEQFF | TGTGCCAGCAGCCACAGACTAGCGAGCTACAATGAGCAGTTCTTC
- | TRBJ2-1 | TRBV12-5 | - | CASVDGAYNEQFF | TGTGCTAGTGTCGATGGGGCGTACAATGAGCAGTTCTTC
- | TRBJ1-1 | TRBV15 | - | CATSRTRGATEAFF | TGTGCCACCAGCAGGACGCGGGGGGCCACTGAAGCTTTCTTT
- | TRBJ2-5 | TRBV4-2 | - | CASSQVGAQETQYF | TGTGCCAGCAGCCAAGTTGGGGCCCAAGAGACCCAGTACTTC
- | TRBJ1-1 | TRBV5-5 | - | CASSQGPWTEAFF | TGTGCCAGCAGCCAGGGCCCGTGGACTGAAGCTTTCTTT
TRBD2 | TRBJ2-1 | TRBV9 | - | CASSTPSGRAYNEQFF | TGTGCCAGCAGCACCCCTAGCGGGAGGGCCTACAATGAGCAGTTCTTC
- | TRBJ2-7 | TRBV6-1 | few | CASRPGSYEQYF | TGTGCCAGCCGGCCAGGATCCTACGAGCAGTACTTC
TRBD1 | TRBJ1-6 | TRBV29-1 | - | CSVARDRESPLHF | TGCAGCGTCGCTCGGGACAGGGAATCACCCCTCCACTTT
TRBD1 | TRBJ2-7 | TRBV5-1 | - | CASSPTGVREGEQYF | TGCGCCAGCAGCCCGACAGGGGTTAGAGAAGGCGAGCAGTACTTC
- | TRBJ1-5 | TRBV9 | - | CASSRGGNQPQHF | TGTGCCAGCAGCCGGGGGGGTAATCAGCCCCAGCATTTT
- | TRBJ1-5 | TRBV6-1 | few | CASSEFRGAGGNQPQHF | TGTGCCAGCAGTGAATTCCGGGGGGCCGGGGGCAATCAGCCCCAGCATTTT
- | TRBJ1-5 | TRBV9 | - | CASSVGPNQPQHF | TGTGCCAGCAGCGTAGGGCCTAATCAGCCCCAGCATTTT
- | TRBJ1-2 | TRBV9 | - | CASSVGYGGQYGYTF | TGTGCCAGCAGCGTAGGGTACGGGGGGCAATATGGCTACACCTTC
TRBD2 | TRBJ2-5 | TRBV7-2 | - | CASSRRTSVETQYF | TGTGCCAGCAGCCGACGTACTAGCGTAGAGACCCAGTACTTC
TRBD2 | TRBJ2-7 | TRBV2 | - | CASKPGLAGELYEQYF | TGTGCCAGCAAACCGGGACTAGCGGGGGAACTTTACGAGCAGTACTTC
- | TRBJ2-4 | TRBV28 | - | CASSVIAKNIQYF | TGTGCCAGCAGTGTCATAGCCAAAAACATTCAGTACTTC
TRBD2 | TRBJ2-1 | TRBV7-9 | - | CASSSGLADHNEQFF | TGTGCCAGCAGCAGCGGACTAGCCGATCACAATGAGCAGTTCTTC
TRBD2 | TRBJ2-2 | TRBV9 | - | CASSVGLAGGTGELFF | TGTGCCAGCAGCGTAGGCCTAGCGGGGGGCACCGGGGAGCTGTTTTTT
- | TRBJ1-1 | TRBV5-4 | - | CASSLKWAVGANTEAFF | TGTGCCAGCAGCTTGAAATGGGCTGTAGGGGCGAACACTGAAGCTTTCTTT
TRBD1 | TRBJ1-2 | TRBV7-2 | - | CASSWTGTYGYTF | TGTGCCAGCAGCTGGACAGGGACCTATGGCTACACCTTC
TRBD2 | TRBJ2-2 | TRBV7-9 | - | CASSSPTSGGAFTGELFF | TGTGCCAGCAGCTCCCCGACTAGCGGGGGGGCCTTCACCGGGGAGCTGTTTTTT
- | TRBJ2-7 | TRBV7-7 | - | CASSLSDSYVYEQYF | TGTGCCAGCTCCTTGTCGGACAGTTATGTTTACGAGCAGTACTTC
- | TRBJ1-4 | TRBV30 | - | CAWSRGDEKLFF | TGTGCCTGGTCCAGGGGTGATGAAAAACTGTTTTTT
- | TRBJ1-5 | TRBV27 | few | CASSRQGNQPQHF | TGTGCCAGCAGTCGACAGGGCAATCAGCCCCAGCATTTT
TRBD2 | TRBJ2-2 | TRBV5-1 | - | CASSFLAGEKTGELFF | TGCGCCAGCAGCTTTCTAGCGGGGGAGAAAACCGGGGAGCTGTTTTTT
TRBD2 | TRBJ2-7 | TRBV11-2 | - | CASSLIIAGGAYEQYF | TGTGCCAGCAGCTTAATAATAGCGGGAGGTGCCTACGAGCAGTACTTC
- | TRBJ1-1 | TRBV18 | few | CASSQDRTEAFF | TGTGCCAGCTCACAAGACAGGACTGAAGCTTTCTTT
TRBD2 | TRBJ2-7 | TRBV6-5 | - | CASRPGLAHPYEQYF | TGTGCCAGCAGACCCGGACTAGCGCACCCCTACGAGCAGTACTTC
- | TRBJ2-2 | TRBV10-2 | - | CASRKIGASNTGELFF | TGCGCCAGCAGGAAAATAGGGGCAAGCAACACCGGGGAGCTGTTTTTT
- | TRBJ2-7 | TRBV28 | - | CASSLGWKGAYEQYF | TGTGCCAGCAGTTTAGGCTGGAAGGGAGCCTACGAGCAGTACTTC
TRBD1 | TRBJ1-1 | TRBV4-2 | - | CASSQGGTNRDRGADTEAFF | TGTGCCAGCAGCCAAGGCGGGACGAACCGGGACAGGGGCGCAGACACTGAAGCTTTCTTT
- | TRBJ2-2 | TRBV7-9 | - | CASSRTEELFF | TGTGCCAGCAGCCGTACAGAGGAGCTGTTTTTT
- | TRBJ2-5 | TRBV2 | - | CASSFRGGETQYF | TGTGCCAGCAGTTTCAGGGGAGGGGAGACCCAGTACTTC
TRBD2 | TRBJ2-7 | TRBV5-1 | - | CASRSGLAGGWVYEQYF | TGCGCCAGCAGATCAGGACTAGCGGGAGGGTGGGTCTACGAGCAGTACTTC
TRBD2 | TRBJ2-7 | TRBV2 | - | CASRGSGQSYEQYF | TGTGCCAGCAGAGGTAGCGGGCAGTCCTACGAGCAGTACTTC
- | TRBJ2-7 | TRBV28 | - | CASSVSAYEQYF | TGTGCCAGCAGTGTCAGCGCCTACGAGCAGTACTTC
TRBD1 | TRBJ1-6 | TRBV10-3 | - | CAIKGASDSPLHF | TGTGCCATCAAGGGGGCATCGGATTCACCCCTCCACTTT
TRBD1 | TRBJ1-1 | TRBV5-1 | - | CASSRGQGIGEAFF | TGCGCCAGCAGCAGGGGACAGGGTATCGGCGAAGCTTTCTTT
TRBD2 | TRBJ2-1 | TRBV25-1 | - | CASSDPASGGYNEQFF | TGTGCCAGCAGTGACCCTGCTAGCGGGGGATACAATGAGCAGTTCTTC
TRBD2 | TRBJ2-5 | TRBV19 | - | CASSQFVPWTSGRETQYF | TGTGCCAGTAGTCAATTTGTCCCCTGGACTAGCGGGAGAGAGACCCAGTACTTC